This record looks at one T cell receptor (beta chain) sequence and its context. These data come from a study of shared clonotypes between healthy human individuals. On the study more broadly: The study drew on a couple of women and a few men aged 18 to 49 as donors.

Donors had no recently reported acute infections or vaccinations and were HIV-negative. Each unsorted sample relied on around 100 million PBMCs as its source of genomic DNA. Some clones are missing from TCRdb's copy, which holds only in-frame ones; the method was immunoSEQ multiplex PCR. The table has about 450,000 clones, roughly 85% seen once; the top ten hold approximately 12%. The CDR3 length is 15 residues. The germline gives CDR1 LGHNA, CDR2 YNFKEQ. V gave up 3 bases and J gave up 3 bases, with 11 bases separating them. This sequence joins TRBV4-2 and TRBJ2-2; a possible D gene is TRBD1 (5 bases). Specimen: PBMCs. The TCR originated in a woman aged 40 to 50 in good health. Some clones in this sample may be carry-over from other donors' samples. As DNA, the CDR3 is TGTGCCAGCAGCCACCCTTTCAGGGACACCGGGGAGCTGTTTTTT. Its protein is CASSHPFRDTGELFF.